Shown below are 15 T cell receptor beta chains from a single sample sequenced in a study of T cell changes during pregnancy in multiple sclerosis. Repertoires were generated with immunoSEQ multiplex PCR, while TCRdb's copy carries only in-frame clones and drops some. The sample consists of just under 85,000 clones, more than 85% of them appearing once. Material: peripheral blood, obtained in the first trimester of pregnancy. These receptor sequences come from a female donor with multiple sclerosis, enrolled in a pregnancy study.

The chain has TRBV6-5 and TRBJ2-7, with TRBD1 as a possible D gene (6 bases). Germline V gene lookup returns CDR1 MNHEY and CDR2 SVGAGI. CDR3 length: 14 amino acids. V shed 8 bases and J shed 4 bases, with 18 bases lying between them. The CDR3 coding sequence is TGTGCCAGCGGTCGGGCACAGGGTCCTTACGAGCAGTACTTC. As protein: CASGRAQGPYEQYF.

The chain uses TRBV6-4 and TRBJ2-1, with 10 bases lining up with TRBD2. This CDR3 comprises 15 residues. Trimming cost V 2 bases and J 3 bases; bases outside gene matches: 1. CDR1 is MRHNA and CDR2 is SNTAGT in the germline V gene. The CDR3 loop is CASSDLAGDYNEQFF. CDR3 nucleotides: TGTGCCAGCAGTGACCTAGCGGGAGACTACAATGAGCAGTTCTTC.

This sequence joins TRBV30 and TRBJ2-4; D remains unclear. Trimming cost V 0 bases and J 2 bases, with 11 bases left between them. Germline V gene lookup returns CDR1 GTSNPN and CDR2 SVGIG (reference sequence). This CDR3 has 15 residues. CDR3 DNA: TGTGCCTGGAGTGTACGTCGGTCGACCAAAAACATTCAGTACTTC. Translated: CAWSVRRSTKNIQYF.

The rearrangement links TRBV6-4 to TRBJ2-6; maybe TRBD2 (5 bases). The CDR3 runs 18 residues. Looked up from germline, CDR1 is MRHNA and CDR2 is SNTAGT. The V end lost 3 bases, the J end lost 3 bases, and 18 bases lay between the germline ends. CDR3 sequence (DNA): TGTGCCAGCAGTGAATCCCCCGGGTCGGGAATTGGGGCCAACGTCCTGACTTTC. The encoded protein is CASSESPGSGIGANVLTF.

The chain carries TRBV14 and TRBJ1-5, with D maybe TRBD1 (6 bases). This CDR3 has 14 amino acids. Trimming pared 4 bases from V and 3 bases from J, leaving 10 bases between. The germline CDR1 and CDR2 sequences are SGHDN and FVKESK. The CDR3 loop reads CASSPDRDNQPQHF. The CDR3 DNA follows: TGTGCCAGCAGCCCGGACAGAGACAATCAGCCCCAGCATTTT.

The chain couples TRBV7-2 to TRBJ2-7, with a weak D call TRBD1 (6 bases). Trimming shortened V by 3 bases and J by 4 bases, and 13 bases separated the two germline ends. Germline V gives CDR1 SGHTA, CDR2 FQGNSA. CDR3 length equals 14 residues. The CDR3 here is CASSFQGFDYEQYF. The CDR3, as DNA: TGTGCCAGCAGCTTTCAGGGGTTTGATTACGAGCAGTACTTC. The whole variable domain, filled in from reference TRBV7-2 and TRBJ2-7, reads GAGVSQSPSNKVTEKGKDVELRCDPISGHTALYWYRQSLGQGLEFLIYFQGNSAPDKSGLPSDRFSAERTGGSVSTLTIQRTQQEDSAVYLCASSFQGFDYEQYFGPGTRLTVT.

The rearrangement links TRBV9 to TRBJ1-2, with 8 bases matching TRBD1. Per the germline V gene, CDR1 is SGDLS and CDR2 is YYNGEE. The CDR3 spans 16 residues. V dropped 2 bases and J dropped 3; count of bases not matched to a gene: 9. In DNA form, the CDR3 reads TGTGCCAGCAGCGTGACTCAGGGGGCTCGGGACTATGGCTACACCTTC. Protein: CASSVTQGARDYGYTF.

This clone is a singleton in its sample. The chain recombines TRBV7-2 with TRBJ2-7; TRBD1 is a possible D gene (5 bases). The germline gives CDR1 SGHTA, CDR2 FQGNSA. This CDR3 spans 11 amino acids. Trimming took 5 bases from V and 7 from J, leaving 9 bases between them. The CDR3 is CASSLNREQYF. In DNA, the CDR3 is TGTGCCAGCAGCCTGAACAGGGAGCAGTACTTC.

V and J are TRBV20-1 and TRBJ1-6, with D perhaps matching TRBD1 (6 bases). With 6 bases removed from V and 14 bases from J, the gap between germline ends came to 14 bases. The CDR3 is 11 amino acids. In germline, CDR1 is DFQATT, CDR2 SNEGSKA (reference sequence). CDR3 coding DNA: TGCAGTGCGTCACAGGGAGCCTCCCTCCACTTT. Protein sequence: CSASQGASLHF.

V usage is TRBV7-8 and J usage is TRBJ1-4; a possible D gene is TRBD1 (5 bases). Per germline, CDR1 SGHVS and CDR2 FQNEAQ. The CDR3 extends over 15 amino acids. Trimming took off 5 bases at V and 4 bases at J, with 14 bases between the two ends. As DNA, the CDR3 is TGTGCCAGCAGCGTTACAGGAACCTTTAATGAAAAACTGTTTTTT. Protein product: CASSVTGTFNEKLFF.

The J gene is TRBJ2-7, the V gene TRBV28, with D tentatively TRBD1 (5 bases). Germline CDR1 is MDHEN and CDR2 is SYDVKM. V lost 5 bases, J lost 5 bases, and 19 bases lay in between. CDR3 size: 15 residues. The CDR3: CASSRLDKIPHEQYF. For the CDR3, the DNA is TGTGCCAGCAGTCGGTTGGACAAGATACCCCACGAGCAGTACTTC.

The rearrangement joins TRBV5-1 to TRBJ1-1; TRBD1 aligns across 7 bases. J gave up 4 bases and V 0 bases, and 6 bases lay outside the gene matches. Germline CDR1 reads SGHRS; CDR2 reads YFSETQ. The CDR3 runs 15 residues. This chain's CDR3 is CASSLEPSGGTEAFF. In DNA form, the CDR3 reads TGCGCCAGCAGCTTGGAGCCTTCAGGGGGCACTGAAGCTTTCTTT.

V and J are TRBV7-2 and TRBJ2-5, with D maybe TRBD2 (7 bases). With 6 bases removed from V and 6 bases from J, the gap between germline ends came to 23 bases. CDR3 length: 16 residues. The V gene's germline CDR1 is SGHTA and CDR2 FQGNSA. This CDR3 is CASSTSFWTAGKTQYF. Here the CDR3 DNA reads TGTGCCAGCAGTACCTCATTCTGGACAGCGGGGAAGACCCAGTACTTC.

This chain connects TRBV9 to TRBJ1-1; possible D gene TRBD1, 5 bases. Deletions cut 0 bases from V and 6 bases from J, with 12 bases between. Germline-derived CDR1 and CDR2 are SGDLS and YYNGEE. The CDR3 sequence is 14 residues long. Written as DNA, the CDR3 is TGTGCCAGCAGCGTAGGCCGGGGGTGGTCTGAAGCTTTCTTT. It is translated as CASSVGRGWSEAFF.

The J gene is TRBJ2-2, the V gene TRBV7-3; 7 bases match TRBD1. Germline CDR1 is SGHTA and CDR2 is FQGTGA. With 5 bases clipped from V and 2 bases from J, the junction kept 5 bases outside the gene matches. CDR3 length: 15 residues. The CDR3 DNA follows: TGTGCCAGCAGCCCCGGACAGGCCAACACCGGGGAGCTGTTTTTT. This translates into CASSPGQANTGELFF. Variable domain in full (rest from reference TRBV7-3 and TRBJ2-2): GAGVSQTPSNKVTEKGKYVELRCDPISGHTALYWYRQSLGQGPEFLIYFQGTGAADDSGLPNDRFFAVRPEGSVSTLKIQRTERGDSAVYLCASSPGQANTGELFFGEGSRLTVL.